The rows below give T cell receptor beta chains drawn from one sample of a study of blood T cell repertoires in COVID-19. The table came from immunoSEQ multiplex PCR; TCRdb's copy has only in-frame clones and leaves some out. The sample has about 21,000 clones, around 88% seen once. The sequencing input was peripheral blood. All receptors come from a man between 65 and 85 years old with active COVID-19. Both conserved end residues are part of each CDR3. The D gene is left open where the match is weak. Where a row states a size, it is once, few, many or the class of an expanded clone; other rows omit it.

D gene	clone size	V gene	J gene	CDR3 protein	CDR3 DNA
NA	NA	TRBV5-6	TRBJ1-1	CASSLLQVNTEAFF	TGTGCCAGCAGCCTGTTACAAGTGAACACTGAAGCTTTCTTT
TRBD1	NA	TRBV5-4	TRBJ1-1	CASSSQGALNTEAFF	TGTGCCAGCAGCTCTCAGGGGGCTCTGAACACTGAAGCTTTCTTT
TRBD1	NA	TRBV5-1	TRBJ1-2	CASSSGTATYGYTF	TGCGCCAGCAGCTCCGGGACAGCAACATATGGCTACACCTTC
TRBD2	once	TRBV7-3	TRBJ2-1	CASSLGLGNEQFF	TGTGCCAGCAGCTTGGGACTAGGAAATGAGCAGTTCTTC
NA	NA	TRBV7-2	TRBJ2-5	CASSFGQETQYF	TGTGCCAGCAGCTTCGGGCAAGAGACCCAGTACTTC
NA	NA	TRBV19	TRBJ2-1	CASSRAGAASYNEQFF	TGTGCCAGTAGTAGGGCCGGAGCGGCCTCCTACAATGAGCAGTTCTTC
TRBD2	NA	TRBV5-6	TRBJ2-4	CASSLWTSGIQYF	TGTGCCAGCAGCTTGTGGACTAGCGGCATTCAGTACTTC
TRBD2	NA	TRBV15	TRBJ2-7	CATSRDGGRATGEQYF	TGTGCCACCAGCAGAGATGGCGGGAGGGCGACGGGCGAGCAGTACTTC
TRBD1	once	TRBV24-1	TRBJ2-1	CATSGGRGNYNEQFF	TGTGCCACCAGTGGGGGCAGGGGGAACTACAATGAGCAGTTCTTC
NA	NA	TRBV7-2	TRBJ2-5	CASSPPGIETQYF	TGTGCCAGCAGCCCCCCCGGGATAGAGACCCAGTACTTC
TRBD1	NA	TRBV5-6	TRBJ1-1	CASSLQGAHTEAFF	TGTGCCAGCAGCTTACAGGGGGCGCACACTGAAGCTTTCTTT
TRBD1	NA	TRBV2	TRBJ2-3	CASSADRGLADTQYF	TGTGCCAGCAGTGCGGACAGGGGGCTTGCAGATACGCAGTATTTT
NA	NA	TRBV30	TRBJ1-5	CAWRIQGQPQHF	TGTGCCTGGAGGATACAGGGTCAGCCCCAGCATTTT
TRBD2	NA	TRBV3-1/TRBV3-2	TRBJ2-1	CASSQGLAGVNEQFF	TGTGCCAGCAGCCAAGGACTAGCGGGAGTTAATGAGCAGTTCTTC
NA	NA	TRBV5-4	TRBJ1-2	CASSFDGGGVGYTF	TGTGCCAGCAGCTTCGATGGAGGTGGGGTTGGCTACACCTTC
NA	NA	TRBV10-3	TRBJ1-5	CAISDPQGGIGNQPQHF	TGTGCCATCAGTGACCCCCAGGGAGGCATCGGCAATCAGCCCCAGCATTTT
NA	NA	TRBV5-1	TRBJ2-2	CASSLAGTTNTGELFF	TGCGCCAGCAGCTTGGCCGGGACAACGAACACCGGGGAGCTGTTTTTT
NA	NA	TRBV9	TRBJ1-5	CASSRGGGNQPQHF	TGTGCCAGCAGCCGCGGGGGAGGCAATCAGCCCCAGCATTTT
NA	NA	TRBV18	TRBJ2-4	CASSPNRQAKNIQYF	TGTGCCAGCTCACCTAATCGACAAGCTAAAAACATTCAGTACTTC
NA	NA	TRBV7-7	TRBJ2-5	CASSLGPTRETQYF	TGTGCTAGCAGCTTAGGTCCTACTCGGGAGACCCAGTACTTC
NA	NA	TRBV7-6	TRBJ2-5	CASSAVAGETQYF	TGTGCCAGCAGCGCAGTGGCAGGGGAGACCCAGTACTTC
TRBD2	NA	TRBV6-6	TRBJ2-7	CASSPLGLAGEQYF	TGTGCCAGCAGCCCGCTGGGACTAGCGGGAGAGCAGTACTTC
NA	few	TRBV5-6	TRBJ1-2	CASSPGQTYGYTF	TGTGCCAGCAGCCCCGGACAGACATATGGCTACACCTTC
NA	NA	TRBV7-8	TRBJ2-7	CASSLVDRSYEQYF	TGTGCCAGCAGCTTAGTAGACAGATCCTACGAGCAGTACTTC
NA	NA	TRBV11-3	TRBJ2-2	CASTGPNGLDTGELFF	TGTGCCAGCACAGGGCCTAACGGATTGGACACCGGGGAGCTGTTTTTT
NA	NA	TRBV30	TRBJ1-2	CAWSDTFYGYTF	TGTGCCTGGAGTGACACCTTCTATGGCTACACCTTC
NA	once	TRBV28	TRBJ1-6	CASNGVPQGGDSPLHF	TGTGCCAGCAATGGAGTACCCCAGGGAGGAGATTCACCCCTCCACTTT
NA	NA	TRBV6-2/TRBV6-3	TRBJ1-1	CASSISHYNTEAFF	TGTGCCAGCAGTATTTCACACTACAACACTGAAGCTTTCTTT
NA	NA	TRBV2	TRBJ2-7	CASRRQDNSYEQYF	TGTGCCAGCAGACGACAGGACAACTCCTACGAGCAGTACTTC
NA	NA	TRBV6-2/TRBV6-3	TRBJ2-7	CASSYRQDSYEQYF	TGTGCCAGCAGTTACAGGCAGGATTCCTACGAGCAGTACTTC
TRBD1	NA	TRBV5-1	TRBJ1-4	CASSSTGGDLNEKLFF	TGCGCCAGCAGCTCCACAGGGGGGGACCTTAATGAAAAACTGTTTTTT
NA	NA	TRBV7-2	TRBJ1-1	CASNRGASGEAFF	TGTGCCAGCAACCGGGGGGCATCAGGTGAAGCTTTCTTT
TRBD2	NA	TRBV7-2	TRBJ2-2	CASSLRLGTTPGGELFF	TGTGCCAGCAGCTTACGGCTTGGGACTACCCCTGGGGGGGAGCTGTTTTTT
NA	NA	TRBV19	TRBJ2-3	CASSPRGDTQYF	TGTGCCAGTAGTCCACGGGGAGATACGCAGTATTTT
NA	NA	TRBV18	TRBJ1-3	CASSAGAPSSGNTIYF	TGTGCCAGCTCTGCAGGGGCCCCGAGCTCTGGAAACACCATATATTTT
NA	NA	TRBV28	TRBJ2-2	CASSFRVTYAGELFF	TGTGCCAGCAGTTTTCGGGTGACTTACGCCGGGGAGCTGTTTTTT
NA	once	TRBV24-1	TRBJ2-5	CATSDPERETQYF	TGTGCCACCAGTGATCCCGAACGGGAGACCCAGTACTTC
NA	NA	TRBV7-8	TRBJ1-1	CASSLGAGVTEAFF	TGTGCCAGCAGCCTTGGGGCAGGGGTCACTGAAGCTTTCTTT
NA	few	TRBV21-1	TRBJ2-6	CASSRLSGGHHVLTF	TGTGCCAGCAGCAGATTATCTGGGGGCCACCACGTCCTGACTTTC
NA	once	TRBV11-3	TRBJ2-1	CASSLGGSSYNEQFF	TGTGCCAGCAGCTTAGGCGGTAGCTCCTACAATGAGCAGTTCTTC
NA	NA	TRBV15	TRBJ1-1	CATSPDKVPTEAFF	TGTGCCACCAGCCCGGACAAGGTTCCGACTGAAGCTTTCTTT
NA	NA	TRBV27	TRBJ1-2	CASSFGAGVDGYTF	TGTGCCAGCAGTTTCGGGGCAGGGGTGGATGGCTACACCTTC
TRBD1	NA	TRBV4-1	TRBJ2-7	CASSLQGGQGGSYEQYF	TGCGCCAGCAGCCTCCAGGGTGGACAGGGGGGATCCTACGAGCAGTACTTC
TRBD2	NA	TRBV6-2/TRBV6-3	TRBJ2-1	CASSYSTSGGPRDEQFF	TGTGCCAGCAGTTACTCGACTAGCGGGGGGCCCAGGGATGAGCAGTTCTTC
NA	NA	TRBV6-6	TRBJ1-5	CASSYGEVSNQPQHF	TGTGCCAGCAGTTACGGTGAGGTTTCCAATCAGCCCCAGCATTTT
TRBD1	NA	TRBV7-9	TRBJ1-1	CASSYQGALPFNTEAFF	TGTGCCAGCAGCTACCAGGGGGCTCTTCCCTTTAACACTGAAGCTTTCTTT
TRBD1	NA	TRBV2	TRBJ1-2	CASRPGTANYGYTF	TGTGCCAGCAGGCCCGGGACAGCTAACTATGGCTACACCTTC
TRBD1	NA	TRBV29-1	TRBJ2-2	CSVRTGSGLRTGELFF	TGCAGCGTCCGGACAGGGTCGGGGCTGAGGACCGGGGAGCTGTTTTTT
TRBD1	NA	TRBV19	TRBJ2-7	CASSIGPQGEQYF	TGTGCCAGTAGTATAGGGCCACAGGGGGAGCAGTACTTC
TRBD2	NA	TRBV5-8	TRBJ2-5	CASSLGQTSGGGETQYF	TGTGCCAGCAGCTTGGGCCAGACTAGCGGGGGGGGAGAGACCCAGTACTTC
NA	NA	TRBV5-4	TRBJ1-2	CASSSGAGSYGYTF	TGTGCCAGCAGCTCCGGCGCGGGTAGCTATGGCTACACCTTC
TRBD2	NA	TRBV6-2/TRBV6-3	TRBJ2-7	CASSGRAGGIPYEQYF	TGTGCCAGCAGTGGCCGAGCGGGGGGGATTCCCTACGAGCAGTACTTC
NA	NA	TRBV19	TRBJ2-2	CATRWTGRDGELFF	TGTGCCACCCGTTGGACAGGGAGGGACGGGGAGCTGTTTTTT